This TCR beta chain was captured by sequencing in a study of blood T cell repertoires in COVID-19. For the study at large: T cells, B-cell-depleted T cells, or PBMCs supplied cDNA or gDNA.

Trimming shortened V by 3 bases and J by 4 bases, and 9 bases separated the two germline ends. Germline CDR1 and CDR2: KGHDR and SFDVKD. The CDR3 has 14 amino acids. Using immunoSEQ multiplex PCR, the repertoire was profiled, and TCRdb retains in-frame clones only, with some absent. The sample lists under 80,000 clones; 70% to 80% were seen once. The J gene is TRBJ1-5, the V gene TRBV24-1, with a weak D call TRBD1 (6 bases). The sequenced material came from peripheral blood. The receptor was derived from a human donor in a cohort sampled during active COVID-19. CDR3 sequence reads: CATSDPTGNQPQHF. The CDR3 DNA sequence: TGTGCCACCAGTGATCCTACAGGGAATCAGCCCCAGCATTTT.